The entry that follows covers one T cell receptor beta chain sequence. The record originates from a study of T cell repertoires in cytomegalovirus infection. Each CDR3 protein gets one entry after TCRdb re-called the reads with MiXCR. The table shows 350,000 to 500,000 distinct CDR3 sequences, with approximately 31% occurring only once. The V end was cut by 7 bases, the J end by 9 bases, with 18 bases between. The germline V gene encodes CDR1 SNHLY and CDR2 FYNNEI. The CDR3 sequence is 13 residues long. The J gene is TRBJ2-5, the V gene TRBV2; D might be TRBD2 (5 bases). This TCR was recovered from a human donor in good health (CMV status not recorded). Some clones in this sample may be carry-over from other donors' samples. The source material was PBMCs. The chain's CDR3 is CASNGKGWESQYF. DNA of the CDR3: TGTGCCAGCAATGGGAAGGGTTGGGAGTCCCAGTACTTC.